The 21 T cell receptor beta chains in this list originate from one sample, sequenced in a study of CD8 T cells in Susac syndrome. An amount of RNA that ranged from about 0.45 to 1 ug was reverse transcribed with random hexamers. TCRdb redid the calling of the immunoSEQ multiplex PCR reads with MiXCR, one entry per CDR3 protein. The sample includes approximately 100,000 distinct CDR3 sequences, around 90% of them seen just once. The sample was CD4+ T cells from PBMCs. These receptor sequences come from a human donor in good health.

This chain joins TRBV7-2 and TRBJ2-2, with D unclear. V gave up 5 bases and J gave up 3 bases, with 4 bases separating them. In germline, CDR1 is SGHTA, CDR2 FQGNSA. This CDR3 contains 12 residues. In nucleotides, the CDR3 is TGTGCCAGCAGCACATACACCGGGGAGCTGTTTTTT. The encoded protein is CASSTYTGELFF.

The rearrangement links TRBV29-1 to TRBJ1-1; 9 nucleotides match TRBD1. CDR3 size: 15 residues. The V and J ends lost 6 bases and 10 bases, in that order; junction bases with no gene match: 18. CDR1 SQVTM and CDR2 ANQGSEA come from the germline V gene. This CDR3 is CSVAPGQGGTFGAFF. The DNA for the CDR3 is TGCAGCGTGGCTCCGGGACAGGGAGGAACATTCGGAGCTTTCTTT.

The chain links TRBV14 to TRBJ2-5; D is ambiguous. Trimming left V 4 bases short and J 3 bases short, with 12 bases between. The CDR3 spans 14 residues. The germline V gene encodes CDR1 SGHDN and CDR2 FVKESK. As DNA, the CDR3 is TGTGCCAGCAGCCCTAACGTACAAGAAGAGACCCAGTACTTC. Protein sequence: CASSPNVQEETQYF.

V gene TRBV5-1 combines with J gene TRBJ2-1, with 7 positions matching TRBD1. The germline CDR1 and CDR2 sequences are SGHRS and YFSETQ. This CDR3 is built from 13 residues. V gave up 0 bases and J gave up 10 bases; unmatched junction bases: 4. CDR3 residues: CASSLVRGREQFF. The CDR3 nucleotides read TGCGCCAGCAGCTTGGTAAGGGGGCGGGAGCAGTTCTTC.

J is TRBJ2-6 and V is TRBV4-3, with D possibly being TRBD2 (7 bases). CDR1 and CDR2 from the germline V gene are LGHNA and YSLEER. The CDR3 length is 16 residues. The germline V and J ends were trimmed by 3 bases and 2 bases, with 11 bases remaining between them. CDR3 region: CASSQSGGAGANVLTF. Here the CDR3 DNA reads TGCGCCAGCAGCCAGTCGGGGGGCGCTGGGGCCAACGTCCTGACTTTC.

This sequence joins TRBV12-3 or TRBV12-4 and TRBJ2-7; 9 bases match TRBD2. The junction had 7 bases not matched to a gene; V was cut back by 4 bases and J by 0 bases. This CDR3 is 16 amino acids long. The CDR3 region has the DNA TGTGCCAGCAGTTCAAGGAGTAGCGGGAGCTCCTACGAGCAGTACTTC. Translated: CASSSRSSGSSYEQYF.

The chain employs TRBV14 and TRBJ2-2; TRBD2 matches at 14 bases. In germline, CDR1 is SGHDN, CDR2 FVKESK. The CDR3 has 18 amino acids. J lost 5 bases, V lost 3 bases, and 8 bases had no gene match. Here the CDR3 reads CASSHLTSGRAGTGELFF. The CDR3 DNA follows: TGTGCCAGCAGCCACCTGACTAGCGGGAGGGCCGGAACCGGGGAGCTGTTTTTT. The full variable domain, its missing parts supplied by reference TRBV14 and TRBJ2-2, is EAGVTQFPSHSVIEKGQTVTLRCDPISGHDNLYWYRRVMGKEIKFLLHFVKESKQDESGMPNNRFLAERTGGTYSTLKVQPAELEDSGVYFCASSHLTSGRAGTGELFFGEGSRLTVL.

V usage is TRBV18 and J usage is TRBJ1-3; TRBD1 matches at 7 bases. The CDR3 totals 17 residues. Per the germline V gene, CDR1 is KGHSH and CDR2 is LQKENI. Trimming cost V 3 bases and J 3 bases; bases outside gene matches: 11. The CDR3 coding sequence is TGTGCCAGCTCACCGATCACAGGGGACCGCTATGGAAACACCATATATTTT. This sequence encodes CASSPITGDRYGNTIYF.

This chain connects TRBV27 to TRBJ1-4, with D unclear. The CDR3 covers 15 residues. Germline values: CDR1 MNHEY, CDR2 SMNVEV (reference sequence). Trimming removed 2 bases at V and 7 bases at J, with 14 bases between. The CDR3 DNA reads TGTGCCAGCAGTTTAGATGGCAGTCGTATTGAAAAACTGTTTTTT. Amino acid sequence: CASSLDGSRIEKLFF.

The rearrangement joins TRBV11-2 to TRBJ2-1, with 10 bases identical to TRBD2. The CDR3 spans 17 residues. J gave up 10 bases and V 4 bases, and 16 bases lay outside the gene matches. The germline CDR1 and CDR2 sequences are SGHAT and FQNNGV. CDR3 sequence: CASSSRLAGFAGAEQFF. For the CDR3, the DNA is TGTGCCAGCAGCTCTCGACTAGCGGGCTTCGCTGGTGCCGAGCAGTTCTTC.

V and J are TRBV5-1 and TRBJ1-1; no definite D call. CDR1 SGHRS and CDR2 YFSETQ come from the germline V gene. V was clipped by 4 bases and J by 0 bases, with 7 bases between them. This CDR3 spans 13 amino acids. The CDR3 DNA reads as TGCGCCAGCAGCCCTTCAATGAACACTGAAGCTTTCTTT. This translates into CASSPSMNTEAFF.

The V gene is TRBV6-2 or TRBV6-3, the J gene TRBJ2-1; TRBD2 might be the D (6 bases). The V end lost 4 bases, the J end lost 6 bases, and 16 bases lay between the germline ends. The CDR3 covers 15 residues. The V gene's germline CDR1 is MNHEY and CDR2 SVGEGT. DNA for the CDR3: TGTGCCAGCAGTTTGTACCCTAGCGAGGCCAATGAGCAGTTCTTC. Residues: CASSLYPSEANEQFF.

The genes are TRBV14 and TRBJ1-2, with D unresolved. The CDR3 consists of 13 residues. Looked up from germline, CDR1 is SGHDN and CDR2 is FVKESK. V was trimmed by 4 bases and J by 3 bases, leaving 9 bases between them. This CDR3 is CASSPRLYYGYTF. CDR3 nucleotides: TGTGCCAGCAGCCCAAGGTTATACTATGGCTACACCTTC.

The DNA for the CDR3 is TGCGCCAGCAGCTTCCAGGGTTCGTACGAGCAGTACTTC. This sequence encodes CASSFQGSYEQYF. This chain joins TRBV5-1 and TRBJ2-7; tentative D call: TRBD1 (5 bases). CDR3 length: 13 amino acids. The germline V gene encodes CDR1 SGHRS and CDR2 YFSETQ. V was trimmed by 2 bases and J by 4 bases, leaving 10 bases between them. The whole variable domain, remainder taken from reference TRBV5-1 and TRBJ2-7, is KAGVTQTPRYLIKTRGQQVTLSCSPISGHRSVSWYQQTPGQGLQFLFEYFSETQRNKGNFPGRFSGRQFSNSRSEMNVSTLELGDSALYLCASSFQGSYEQYFGPGTRLTVT.

This chain joins TRBV7-2 and TRBJ1-4; D call uncertain. This CDR3 has 15 residues. V lost 2 bases to trimming and J lost 0 bases, with 7 bases between them. Germline-derived CDR1 and CDR2 are SGHTA and FQGNSA. CDR3 nucleotides: TGTGCCAGCAGCTTATCCCTGGCAACTAATGAAAAACTGTTTTTT. It codes for CASSLSLATNEKLFF.

The genes are TRBV20-1 and TRBJ1-5; no definite D call. The germline CDR1 and CDR2 sequences are DFQATT and SNEGSKA (reference sequence). Trimming pared 5 bases from V and 5 bases from J, leaving 16 bases between. CDR3 length equals 14 residues. The CDR3 coding sequence is TGCAGTGCTCTTACCGGTATCTTCGATCAGCCCCAGCATTTT. Its protein product is CSALTGIFDQPQHF.

This chain uses TRBV19 with TRBJ2-1; 11 bases match TRBD2. Germline CDR1 and CDR2: LNHDA and SQIVND (reference sequence). Trimming cost V 5 bases and J 8 bases; bases outside gene matches: 5. The CDR3 is 14 amino acids. The CDR3 DNA is TGTGCCAGTAGTTTTAGCGGGAGGGCCCATGAGCAGTTCTTC. Protein: CASSFSGRAHEQFF.

The CDR3 DNA follows: TGTGCCAGCAGCAACCCAAGTTCGTCGTCGGGGGAAGATACGCAGTATTTT. Translated: CASSNPSSSSGEDTQYF. The chain combines TRBV5-4 with TRBJ2-3; a weak D match, TRBD2 (6 bases). Trimming stripped 4 bases from V and 5 bases from J, with 23 bases between. Germline CDR1 reads SGHNT; CDR2 reads YYREEE (reference sequence). CDR3 length equals 17 residues.

The genes are TRBV12-3 or TRBV12-4 and TRBJ1-5; D call uncertain. V lost 3 bases and J lost 0, with 18 bases in between. The CDR3 runs 18 residues. CDR3 region: CASSFSVGQFNSNQPQHF. The CDR3 region has the DNA TGTGCCAGCAGTTTTTCTGTGGGTCAGTTCAATAGCAATCAGCCCCAGCATTTT.

V is TRBV23-1 and J is TRBJ2-7; D gene unclear. TRBV23-1 is noted as an ORF with a role that remains uncertain. The V end lost 6 bases, the J end lost 2 bases, and 11 bases lay between the germline ends. The CDR3 has 13 amino acids. For the CDR3, the DNA is TGCGCCAGCAGAGTTAGATCCCCCTACGAGCAGTACTTC. This sequence encodes CASRVRSPYEQYF.

This clonotype occurred a few times. The chain uses TRBV4-1 and TRBJ1-1; the D gene is possibly TRBD1 (6 bases). Germline values: CDR1 MGHRA, CDR2 YSYEKL. The V end was cut by 0 bases, the J end by 1 base, with 9 bases between. This CDR3 is built from 15 residues. The CDR3: CASSQEARGNTEAFF. The CDR3 DNA follows: TGCGCCAGCAGCCAAGAAGCCAGGGGGAACACTGAAGCTTTCTTT.